This T cell receptor (beta chain) was recorded in a study of T cell repertoires in cytomegalovirus infection. Study context: CMV epitopes used comprised recently identified HLA-C-restricted ones and well-studied HLA-B-restricted ones. An indication of both CMV infection and matching HLA type came from public TCR beta signatures. Study observations and caveats: Summed public TCR beta family frequency identified CMV carriers bearing the relevant HLA. The response measured ex vivo was dominated by TCR beta clonotypes (HLA-C-restricted and CMV-specific).

TCRdb fed the reads into MiXCR, producing one record per CDR3 protein. In the table there are 650,000 to 900,000 distinct CDR3 sequences, 30% to 35% of which are singletons. With respect to this clonotype: Its target is not known.

The CDR3 contains 14 residues. The ends were cut back, 4 bases at V and 1 base at J, with 10 bases in the middle. Germline V gene lookup returns CDR1 MNHEY and CDR2 SMNVEV (reference sequence). The sequencing used cultured CD8+ T cells from PBMCs, collected from culture after CMV antigen stimulation. The clonotype comes from a human donor in good health (CMV status not recorded). Some clones in this sample may be carry-over from other donors' samples. The chain uses TRBV27 and TRBJ2-5, with TRBD2 as a possible D gene (6 bases). CDR3 in DNA: TGTGCCAGCAGTTACCGGCGGGGCCAAGAGACCCAGTACTTC. Protein sequence: CASSYRRGQETQYF.